This T cell receptor beta chain was sequenced in a study of blood T cell repertoires in COVID-19. Per the original data handling: Reference gene primer amplification gave estimated nucleated cell counts. The method was immunoSEQ multiplex PCR; TCRdb's version includes in-frame clones alone and lacks a portion of them. The V and J calls and clone size were taken over from that table, and D and trimming were inferred from the DNA. The repertoire has 250,000 or so clones, around 93% of them found once; the top ten carry 0.95% to 1.5%. V was clipped by 0 bases and J by 5 bases, with 25 bases between them. Germline CDR1 MGHRA, CDR2 YSYEKL. This CDR3 spans 19 amino acids.

The sequenced sample was PBMCs or T cells enriched from blood (not recorded which). This sequence originates from a human donor in a cohort exposed to, infected with or recovered from COVID-19 (not recorded which). The donor label of this sample is uncertain. The chain recombines TRBV4-1 with TRBJ1-2, with a weak D call TRBD1 (5 bases). CDR3 protein: CASSQDPGQGYTARYGYTF. The CDR3 DNA reads as TGCGCCAGCAGCCAAGATCCGGGCCAGGGATACACTGCCAGATATGGCTACACCTTC.